A single sample gave rise to the 2 T cell receptor beta chains below, sequenced in a study of T cells in Graves' hyperthyroidism and ophthalmopathy. Amplification of TCR beta CDR3 regions was performed using RNA transcripts as template. When the TCR CDR3 underwent first-round RT-PCR, the HTBI primer set was used. From the multiplex PCR reads, TCRdb called clonotypes with MiXCR, one entry per CDR3 protein. Counted here are hundreds of thousands of distinct CDR3 sequences, roughly 46% occurring once; the ten biggest clones make up under 8.5%. Sequencing was performed on peripheral blood or thyroid tissue (not recorded which). The source is an adult man with Graves' disease, either hyperthyroidism or ophthalmopathy (not recorded which).

On this clonotype itself: Being one base from a much bigger clone, this may be a read error. The chain employs TRBV29-1 and TRBJ1-1; TRBD1 might be the D (5 bases). The CDR3 has 12 amino acids. Trimming pared 8 bases from V and 1 base from J, leaving 11 bases between. Looked up from germline, CDR1 is SQVTM and CDR2 is ANQGSEA. The CDR3 region is CSSDSTNTEAFF. For the CDR3, the DNA is TGCAGCTCAGACAGCACGAACACTGAAGCTTTCTTT.

The chain combines TRBV2 with TRBJ1-2; no definite D call. The CDR3 is made up of 17 amino acids. The V end was cut by 1 base, the J end by 0 bases, with 15 bases between. Germline V lookup: CDR1 SNHLY, CDR2 FYNNEI. CDR3 region: CASSEDSVGVTNYGYTF. The CDR3 DNA reads TGTGCCAGCAGTGAAGATTCGGTCGGGGTAACTAACTATGGCTACACCTTC.